This T cell receptor beta chain was found in a study of naive and memory T cell subsets. An equimolar mix of two oligonucleotides served as the beta constant-region primer for TRBC1 and TRBC2. Ligated cDNA was amplified by four rounds of PCR with nested alpha and beta constant-region primers and SP2. TCRdb re-called the UMI-ligation and nested PCR reads with MiXCR, one entry per CDR3 protein. The sample comprises roughly 99,000 distinct CDR3 sequences, around 11% of which are singletons, and roughly 0.13% rests with the top ten. Study results and limitations: Possibly reflecting memory cells re-expressing CD45RA, a few larger clonotypes occurred in naive repertoires, especially CD8.

Germline loops: CDR1 SGHTA, CDR2 FQGNSA. V shed 6 bases and J shed 0 bases, with 12 bases lying between them. The CDR3 covers 15 residues. This clonotype occurred a few times. Its specificity is unknown. The TCR comes from a human donor in good health. Sequenced input: naive CD4+ T cells from blood. V gene TRBV7-2 combines with J gene TRBJ2-1, with D perhaps assigned TRBD1 or TRBD2 (6 bases each). The CDR3 protein is CASRLGGGSYNEQFF. The CDR3 bases are TGTGCCAGCAGGCTAGGAGGGGGCTCCTACAATGAGCAGTTCTTC.